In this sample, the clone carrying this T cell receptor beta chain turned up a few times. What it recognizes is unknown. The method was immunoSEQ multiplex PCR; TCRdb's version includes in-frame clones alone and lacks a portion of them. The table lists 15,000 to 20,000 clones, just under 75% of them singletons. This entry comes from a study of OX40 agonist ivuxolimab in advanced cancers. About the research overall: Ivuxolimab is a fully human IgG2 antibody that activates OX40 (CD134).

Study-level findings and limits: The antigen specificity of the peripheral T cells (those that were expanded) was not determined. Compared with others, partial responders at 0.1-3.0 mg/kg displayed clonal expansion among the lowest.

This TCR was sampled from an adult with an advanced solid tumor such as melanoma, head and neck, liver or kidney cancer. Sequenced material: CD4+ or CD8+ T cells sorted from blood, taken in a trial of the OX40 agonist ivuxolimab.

In nucleotides, the CDR3 is TGTGCCAGCAGCTTCCCGGGAGGCACTGAAGCTTTCTTT. It codes for CASSFPGGTEAFF. V gene TRBV7-9 combines with J gene TRBJ1-1; no reliable D call. V was clipped by 3 bases and J by 4 bases, with 9 bases between them. The germline CDR1 and CDR2 sequences are SEHNR and FQNEAQ (reference sequence). This CDR3 comprises 13 residues.